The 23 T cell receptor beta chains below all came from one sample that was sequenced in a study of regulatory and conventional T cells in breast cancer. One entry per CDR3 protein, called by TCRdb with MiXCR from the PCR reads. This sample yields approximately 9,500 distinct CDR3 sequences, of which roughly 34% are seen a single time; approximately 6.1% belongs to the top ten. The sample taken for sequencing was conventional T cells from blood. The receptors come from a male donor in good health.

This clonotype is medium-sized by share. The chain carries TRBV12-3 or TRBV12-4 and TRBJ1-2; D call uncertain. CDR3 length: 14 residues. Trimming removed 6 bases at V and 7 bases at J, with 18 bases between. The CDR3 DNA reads TGTGCCAGCAGCAAGAAAATTACGGCGGCTGGCTACACCTTC. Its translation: CASSKKITAAGYTF.

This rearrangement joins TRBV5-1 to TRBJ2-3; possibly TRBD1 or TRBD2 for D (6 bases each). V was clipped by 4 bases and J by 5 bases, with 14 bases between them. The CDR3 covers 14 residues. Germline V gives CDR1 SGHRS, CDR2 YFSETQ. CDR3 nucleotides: TGCGCCAGCAGCCCGGGGGCCCGCGGAGATACGCAGTATTTT. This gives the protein CASSPGARGDTQYF.

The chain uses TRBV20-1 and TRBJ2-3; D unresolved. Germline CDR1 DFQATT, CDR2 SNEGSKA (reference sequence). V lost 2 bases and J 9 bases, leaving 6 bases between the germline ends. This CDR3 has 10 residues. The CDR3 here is CSARLETQYF. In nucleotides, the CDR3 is TGCAGTGCTAGACTGGAAACGCAGTATTTT.

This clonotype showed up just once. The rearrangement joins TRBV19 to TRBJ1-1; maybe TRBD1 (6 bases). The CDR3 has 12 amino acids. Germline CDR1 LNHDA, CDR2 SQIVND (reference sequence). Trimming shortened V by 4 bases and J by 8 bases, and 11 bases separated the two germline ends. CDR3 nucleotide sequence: TGTGCCAGTAGTACCCTCGGGGGCGAAGCTTTCTTT. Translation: CASSTLGGEAFF.

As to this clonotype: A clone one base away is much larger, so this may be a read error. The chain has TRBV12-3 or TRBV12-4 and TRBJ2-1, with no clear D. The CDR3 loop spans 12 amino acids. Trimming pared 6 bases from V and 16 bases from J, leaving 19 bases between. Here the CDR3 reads CASRPEALRKFF. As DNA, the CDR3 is TGTGCCAGCAGGCCCGAAGCCCTCCGGAAATTCTTC.

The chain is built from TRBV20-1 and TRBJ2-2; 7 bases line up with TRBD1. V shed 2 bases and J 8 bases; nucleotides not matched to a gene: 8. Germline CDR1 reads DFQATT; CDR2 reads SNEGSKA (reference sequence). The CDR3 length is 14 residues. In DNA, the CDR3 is TGCAGTGCTAGACAGGCAGGGGGATTGGGGGAGCTGTTTTTT. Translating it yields CSARQAGGLGELFF.

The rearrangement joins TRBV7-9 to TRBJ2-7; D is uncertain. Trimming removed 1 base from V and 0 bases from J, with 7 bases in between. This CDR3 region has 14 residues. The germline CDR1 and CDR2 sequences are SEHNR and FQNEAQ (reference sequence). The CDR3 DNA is TGTGCCAGCAGCTTAGTTGCGGACTCCTACGAGCAGTACTTC. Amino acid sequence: CASSLVADSYEQYF. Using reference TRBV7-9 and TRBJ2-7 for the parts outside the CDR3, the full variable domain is DTGVSQNPRHKITKRGQNVTFRCDPISEHNRLYWYRQTLGQGPEFLTYFQNEAQLEKSRLLSDRFSAERPKGSFSTLEIQRTEQGDSAMYLCASSLVADSYEQYFGPGTRLTVT.

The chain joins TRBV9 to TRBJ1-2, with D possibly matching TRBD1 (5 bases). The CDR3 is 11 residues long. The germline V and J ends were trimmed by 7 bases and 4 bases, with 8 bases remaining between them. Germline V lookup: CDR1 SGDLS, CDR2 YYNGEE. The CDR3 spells CASSRGYGYTF. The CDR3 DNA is TGTGCCAGCTCAAGGGGCTATGGCTACACCTTC. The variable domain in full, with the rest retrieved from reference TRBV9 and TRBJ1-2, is DSGVTQTPKHLITATGQRVTLRCSPRSGDLSVYWYQQSLDQGLQFLIQYYNGEERAKGNILERFSAQQFPDLHSELNLSSLELGDSALYFCASSRGYGYTFGSGTRLTVV.

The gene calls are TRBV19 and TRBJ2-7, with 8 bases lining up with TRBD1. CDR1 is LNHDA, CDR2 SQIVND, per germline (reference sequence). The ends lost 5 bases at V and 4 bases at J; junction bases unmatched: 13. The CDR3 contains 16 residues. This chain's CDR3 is CASSPLLGQGGYEQYF. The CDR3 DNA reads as TGTGCCAGTAGTCCACTCCTCGGACAGGGCGGATACGAGCAGTACTTC.

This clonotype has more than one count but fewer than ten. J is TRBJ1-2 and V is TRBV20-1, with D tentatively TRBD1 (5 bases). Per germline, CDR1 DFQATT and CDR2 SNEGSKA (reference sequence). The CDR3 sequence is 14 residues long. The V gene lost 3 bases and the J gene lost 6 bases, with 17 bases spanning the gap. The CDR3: CSARVHRRGDGYTF. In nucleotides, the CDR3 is TGCAGTGCTAGGGTCCATAGAAGGGGAGATGGCTACACCTTC.

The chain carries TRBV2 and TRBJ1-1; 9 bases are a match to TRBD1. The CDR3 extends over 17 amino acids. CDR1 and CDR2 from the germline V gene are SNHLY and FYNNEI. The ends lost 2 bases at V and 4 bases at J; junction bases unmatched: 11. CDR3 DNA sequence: TGTGCCAGCAGTGAATCCCCTTTTACAGGGGGCCGCACTGAAGCTTTCTTT. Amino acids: CASSESPFTGGRTEAFF.

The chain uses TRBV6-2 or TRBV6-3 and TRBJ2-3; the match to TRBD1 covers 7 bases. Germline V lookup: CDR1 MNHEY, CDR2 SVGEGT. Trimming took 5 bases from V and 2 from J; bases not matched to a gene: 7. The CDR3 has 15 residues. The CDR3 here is CASSELRGNTDTQYF. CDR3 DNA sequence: TGTGCCAGCAGTGAACTCAGGGGGAACACAGATACGCAGTATTTT.

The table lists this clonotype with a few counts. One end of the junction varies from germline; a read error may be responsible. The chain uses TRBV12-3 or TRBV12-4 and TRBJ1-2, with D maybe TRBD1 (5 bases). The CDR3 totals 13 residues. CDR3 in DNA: TGCGCCAGCAGCCGGGCAGGGCGTCATGGCTACACCTTC. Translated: CASSRAGRHGYTF.

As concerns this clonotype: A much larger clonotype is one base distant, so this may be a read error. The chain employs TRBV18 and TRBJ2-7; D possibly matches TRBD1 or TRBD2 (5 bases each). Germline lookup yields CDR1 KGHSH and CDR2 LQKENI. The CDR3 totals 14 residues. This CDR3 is CASSRGRNQYGQYF. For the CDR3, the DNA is TGTGCCAGCTCCCGGGGACGGAACCAGTACGGGCAGTACTTC. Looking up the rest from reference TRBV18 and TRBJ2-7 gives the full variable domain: NAGVMQNPRHLVRRRGQEARLRCSPMKGHSHVYWYRQLPEEGLKFMVYLQKENIIDESGMPKERFSAEFPKEGPSILRIQQVVRGDSAAYFCASSRGRNQYGQYFGPGTRLTVT.

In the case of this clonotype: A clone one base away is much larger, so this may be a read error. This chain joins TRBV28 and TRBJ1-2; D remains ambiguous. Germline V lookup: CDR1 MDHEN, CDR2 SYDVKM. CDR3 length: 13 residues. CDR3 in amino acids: CASSLDPNYGYAF. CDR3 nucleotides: TGTGCCAGCAGTTTGGATCCTAACTATGGCTACGCCTTC.

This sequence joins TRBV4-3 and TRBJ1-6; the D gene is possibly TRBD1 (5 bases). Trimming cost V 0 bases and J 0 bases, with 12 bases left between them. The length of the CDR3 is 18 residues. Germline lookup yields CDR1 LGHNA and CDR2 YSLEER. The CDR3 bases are TGCGCCAGCAGCCAAGAGTTTGGGGGGAGCTCCTATAATTCACCCCTCCACTTT. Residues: CASSQEFGGSSYNSPLHF.

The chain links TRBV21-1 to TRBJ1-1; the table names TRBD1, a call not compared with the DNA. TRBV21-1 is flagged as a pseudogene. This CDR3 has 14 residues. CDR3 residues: CASSKLRGNTEAFF. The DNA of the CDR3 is TGTGCCAGCAGCAAATTGAGGGGTAACACTGAAGCTTTCTTT.

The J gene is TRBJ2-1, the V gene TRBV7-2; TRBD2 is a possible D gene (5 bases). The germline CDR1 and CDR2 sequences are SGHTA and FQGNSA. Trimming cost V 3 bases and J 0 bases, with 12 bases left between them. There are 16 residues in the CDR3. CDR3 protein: CASSFHLGSSYNEQFF. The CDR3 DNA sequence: TGTGCCAGCAGCTTTCACCTAGGGAGCTCCTACAATGAGCAGTTCTTC.

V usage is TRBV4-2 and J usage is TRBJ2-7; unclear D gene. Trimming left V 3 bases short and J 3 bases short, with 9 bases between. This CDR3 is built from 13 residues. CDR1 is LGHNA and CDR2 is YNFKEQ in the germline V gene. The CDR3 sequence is CASSQENFYEQYF. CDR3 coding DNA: TGTGCCAGCAGCCAGGAGAATTTCTACGAGCAGTACTTC.

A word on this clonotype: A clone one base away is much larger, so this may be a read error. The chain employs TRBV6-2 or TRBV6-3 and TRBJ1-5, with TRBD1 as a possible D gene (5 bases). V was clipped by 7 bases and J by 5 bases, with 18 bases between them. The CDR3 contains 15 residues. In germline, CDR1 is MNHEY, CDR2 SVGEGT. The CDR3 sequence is CASIQQGAGDQPQHF. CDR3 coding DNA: TGTGCCAGCATTCAACAAGGGGCTGGCGATCAGCCCCAGCATTTT.

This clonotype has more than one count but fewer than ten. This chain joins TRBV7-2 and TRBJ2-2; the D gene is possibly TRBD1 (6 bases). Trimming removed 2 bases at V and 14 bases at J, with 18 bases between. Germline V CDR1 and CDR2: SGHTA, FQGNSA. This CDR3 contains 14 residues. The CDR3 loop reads CASSLRRAGVGLFF. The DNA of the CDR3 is TGTGCCAGCAGCTTAAGGCGTGCAGGGGTGGGACTGTTTTTT.

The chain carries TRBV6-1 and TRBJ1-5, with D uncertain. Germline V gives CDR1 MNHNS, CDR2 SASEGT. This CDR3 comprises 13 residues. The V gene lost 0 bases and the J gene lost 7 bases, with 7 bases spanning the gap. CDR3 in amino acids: CASSEAGIQPQHF. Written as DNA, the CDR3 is TGTGCCAGCAGTGAAGCGGGGATCCAGCCCCAGCATTTT.

CDR3 nucleotides: TGTGCCAGTAGCAGACAGGGAGGGGACACCATATATTTT. Amino acids: CASSRQGGDTIYF. The gene calls are TRBV6-5 and TRBJ1-3; 7 nucleotides line up with TRBD1. This CDR3 has 13 residues. Germline CDR1 and CDR2: MNHEY and SVGAGI. The junction had 10 bases not matched to a gene; V was cut back by 9 bases and J by 8 bases.